The rows below give T cell receptor beta chains drawn from one sample of a study of high-grade serous ovarian cancer treatment subgroups. Only in-frame clones appear in the TCRdb table, and some are missing; sequencing was by immunoSEQ multiplex PCR. The sample consists of approximately 15,000 clones, approximately 73% of them appearing once. The specimen was tumor tissue. The origin of the receptors is a human donor with high-grade serous ovarian cancer. Each CDR3 is given with its conserved first and last residue. D genes are given only for firm matches. Clone size appears in some rows only: once, few, many, or a class for an expanded clone.

size	D	V	J	DNA	CDR3
-	-	TRBV30	TRBJ2-1	TGTGCCTGGAGTGCGGACTCTTACGGTGAGCAGTTCTTC	CAWSADSYGEQFF
-	-	TRBV10-3	TRBJ2-5	TGTGCCATCAGTGACGAGGTAGGAGGGGGAGAGACCCAGTACTTC	CAISDEVGGGETQYF
-	TRBD2	TRBV11-1	TRBJ2-7	TGTGCCAGCAGCTTAGGGAGGACTAGCTCCTACGAGCAGTACTTC	CASSLGRTSSYEQYF
few	-	TRBV19	TRBJ1-5	TGTGCCAGTAGTCTCGGGGGGAGTAGCAATCAGCCCCAGCATTTT	CASSLGGSSNQPQHF
-	-	TRBV20-1	TRBJ2-1	TGCAGTGCGGGGGGTAACAATGAGCAGTTCTTC	CSAGGNNEQFF
-	-	TRBV28	TRBJ2-3	TGTGCCAGCAGTCTCCGGGGGACCCCTAGCACAGATACGCAGTATTTT	CASSLRGTPSTDTQYF
-	-	TRBV6-6	TRBJ2-1	TGTGCCAGCAGTTACTCAGGGGATTGGGGTGAGCAGTTCTTC	CASSYSGDWGEQFF
few	-	TRBV19	TRBJ2-4	TGTGCCAGTAGTATCTTATCCCGGCTAGCAAGTCAACACTTC	CASSILSRLASQHF
-	-	TRBV29-1	TRBJ2-4	TGCAGCGTCACTGACTCGACCACATTTTCGTCCTTC	CSVTDSTTFSSF
-	-	TRBV19	TRBJ2-5	TGTGCCAGTAGCGGGGACTTGGTAGAGACCCAGTACTTC	CASSGDLVETQYF
-	-	TRBV7-2	TRBJ2-2	TGTGCCAGCAGCTTACGGCAGAACACCGGGGAGCTGTTTTTT	CASSLRQNTGELFF
-	TRBD1	TRBV2	TRBJ2-6	TGTGCCAGCAGGCGGGACAGGGGTCTTCCTGGGGCCAACGTCCTGACTTTC	CASRRDRGLPGANVLTF
-	-	TRBV7-9	TRBJ1-1	TGTGCCAGCAGCGTTCCACGGGGGGTAGGTCGCACTGAAGCTTTCTTT	CASSVPRGVGRTEAFF
once	-	TRBV9	TRBJ2-2	TGTGCCAGCAGCGTAACCCACAGGGGGGAGCTGTTTTTT	CASSVTHRGELFF
-	-	TRBV7-9	TRBJ2-7	TGTGCCAGCGGCATGCCTACCTCCTACGAGCAGTACTTC	CASGMPTSYEQYF
-	-	TRBV5-1	TRBJ2-5	TGCGCCAGCAGCCCTCCCCAACCCTACCAAGAGACCCAGTACTTC	CASSPPQPYQETQYF
once	-	TRBV7-9	TRBJ1-1	TGTAGCGGGGTTCGGGACACTGAAGCTTTCTTT	CSGVRDTEAFF
-	-	TRBV11-2	TRBJ1-4	TGTGCCAGCAGCCCCGACAGGACCGCAACTAATGAAAAACTGTTTTTT	CASSPDRTATNEKLFF
-	-	TRBV9	TRBJ2-7	TGTGCCAGCAGCGTAGAATTAGGGGCGTTATACGAGCAGTACTTC	CASSVELGALYEQYF
-	-	TRBV6-1	TRBJ2-3	TGTGCCAGCAGTGAAGGAACGTTGAGGACAGATACGCAGTATTTT	CASSEGTLRTDTQYF